Listed below are T cell receptor beta chains from one sample, sequenced in a study of beta chain features in type 1 diabetes. Sequencing used immunoSEQ multiplex PCR; TCRdb keeps in-frame clones, though not all of them. The data contain roughly 300,000 clones, around 13% of them seen just once; the ten biggest clones take up roughly 7%. The sequenced sample consisted of central memory CD4+ T cells from blood. The receptors were sampled from a man between 25 and 39 years old in good health. Each CDR3 is given with its conserved first and last residue. The order of the fields is V gene, J gene, clone size, D gene, CDR3 protein, CDR3 DNA. D genes are given only for firm matches. The size of a clone is reported for some rows only, either as once, few or many, or as a class for expanded clones.

v_gene: TRBV7-2; j_gene: TRBJ1-1; abundance: few; d_gene: -; CDR3aa: CASSAQGTNTEAFF; CDR3nt: TGTGCCAGCAGCGCGCAAGGGACGAACACTGAAGCTTTCTTT
v_gene: TRBV6-1; j_gene: TRBJ1-2; abundance: -; d_gene: TRBD1; CDR3aa: CASRKSGTGYPGYTF; CDR3nt: TGTGCCAGCAGGAAATCCGGGACAGGCTATCCTGGCTACACCTTC
v_gene: TRBV30; j_gene: TRBJ2-1; abundance: -; d_gene: TRBD2; CDR3aa: CAWSVGTRELNEQFF; CDR3nt: TGTGCCTGGAGTGTAGGGACTAGGGAGTTAAATGAGCAGTTCTTC
v_gene: TRBV5-1; j_gene: TRBJ2-2; abundance: few; d_gene: -; CDR3aa: CASSPGESGTGELFF; CDR3nt: TGCGCCAGCAGTCCGGGGGAGAGTGGCACCGGGGAGCTGTTTTTT
v_gene: TRBV6-1; j_gene: TRBJ1-2; abundance: few; d_gene: TRBD1; CDR3aa: CASRTGDYGYTF; CDR3nt: TGTGCCAGCAGGACAGGGGACTATGGCTACACCTTC
v_gene: TRBV4-1; j_gene: TRBJ2-6; abundance: many; d_gene: TRBD2; CDR3aa: CASSHVGLADVSGANVLTF; CDR3nt: TGCGCCAGCAGCCATGTAGGACTAGCGGATGTTTCTGGGGCCAACGTCCTGACTTTC
v_gene: TRBV4-1; j_gene: TRBJ2-2; abundance: -; d_gene: -; CDR3aa: CASSQAPGGGAGELFF; CDR3nt: TGCGCCAGCAGCCAAGCCCCAGGGGGGGGAGCCGGGGAGCTGTTTTTT
v_gene: TRBV5-6; j_gene: TRBJ2-5; abundance: -; d_gene: -; CDR3aa: CASSLGLGGYETQYF; CDR3nt: TGTGCCAGCAGCTTGGGACTAGGAGGGTATGAGACCCAGTACTTC
v_gene: TRBV5-5; j_gene: TRBJ2-5; abundance: -; d_gene: TRBD1; CDR3aa: CASKSSGTGQETQYF; CDR3nt: TGTGCCAGCAAGAGTTCCGGGACAGGCCAAGAGACCCAGTACTTC
v_gene: TRBV14; j_gene: TRBJ1-1; abundance: -; d_gene: TRBD1; CDR3aa: CASSRDRETEAFF; CDR3nt: TGTGCCAGCAGCCGGGACAGGGAAACTGAAGCTTTCTTT
v_gene: TRBV7-7; j_gene: TRBJ2-3; abundance: -; d_gene: -; CDR3aa: CASSKSGGMLYF; CDR3nt: TGTGCCAGCAGCAAATCCGGAGGGATGCTGTATTTT
v_gene: TRBV7-9; j_gene: TRBJ1-1; abundance: -; d_gene: -; CDR3aa: CASSFERGTEAFF; CDR3nt: TGTGCCAGCAGCTTCGAAAGAGGCACTGAAGCTTTCTTT
v_gene: TRBV30; j_gene: TRBJ1-2; abundance: few; d_gene: TRBD1; CDR3aa: CAWTVQGSYGYTF; CDR3nt: TGTGCCTGGACAGTACAGGGGTCCTATGGCTACACCTTC
v_gene: TRBV7-6; j_gene: TRBJ1-3; abundance: few; d_gene: -; CDR3aa: CASSLSQGGNTIYF; CDR3nt: TGTGCCAGCAGCTTAAGCCAGGGAGGTAACACCATATATTTT
v_gene: TRBV19; j_gene: TRBJ2-1; abundance: -; d_gene: TRBD2; CDR3aa: CATRTSGRAGEQFF; CDR3nt: TGTGCCACTCGGACTAGCGGGAGGGCCGGTGAGCAGTTCTTC
v_gene: TRBV20-1; j_gene: TRBJ1-2; abundance: few; d_gene: TRBD1; CDR3aa: CSARDQDRVGF; CDR3nt: TGCAGTGCTAGAGATCAGGACAGGGTGGGCTTC
v_gene: TRBV11-3; j_gene: TRBJ2-5; abundance: -; d_gene: -; CDR3aa: CASSLGLQETQYF; CDR3nt: TGTGCCAGCAGCTTAGGGTTGCAAGAGACCCAGTACTTC
v_gene: TRBV20-1; j_gene: TRBJ2-7; abundance: few; d_gene: -; CDR3aa: CSPIQRYEQYF; CDR3nt: TGCAGCCCTATACAGCGCTACGAGCAGTACTTC
v_gene: TRBV7-2; j_gene: TRBJ2-2; abundance: -; d_gene: -; CDR3aa: CASSLGKPGHPPGELFF; CDR3nt: TGTGCCAGCAGCTTAGGGAAGCCGGGACATCCCCCGGGGGAGCTGTTTTTT
v_gene: TRBV10-2; j_gene: TRBJ1-6; abundance: -; d_gene: TRBD1; CDR3aa: CASTTGTGGSPLHF; CDR3nt: TGCGCCAGCACTACCGGGACAGGGGGTTCACCCCTCCACTTT
v_gene: TRBV9; j_gene: TRBJ2-7; abundance: -; d_gene: -; CDR3aa: CASSQRGEQYF; CDR3nt: TGTGCCAGCAGCCAAAGGGGCGAGCAGTACTTC
v_gene: TRBV13; j_gene: TRBJ2-7; abundance: -; d_gene: TRBD2; CDR3aa: CASSSTGTSGSYEQYF; CDR3nt: TGTGCCAGCAGCTCGACCGGGACTAGCGGGAGCTACGAGCAGTACTTC
v_gene: TRBV6-5; j_gene: TRBJ2-6; abundance: few; d_gene: -; CDR3aa: CASSSRINSGANVLTF; CDR3nt: TGTGCCAGCAGTTCTAGAATTAACTCTGGGGCCAACGTCCTGACTTTC
v_gene: TRBV19; j_gene: TRBJ2-1; abundance: many; d_gene: -; CDR3aa: CASSGKVRQFF; CDR3nt: TGTGCCAGTAGTGGAAAGGTGCGTCAGTTCTTC
v_gene: TRBV6-4; j_gene: TRBJ2-1; abundance: few; d_gene: TRBD2; CDR3aa: CASSDRPSGRYNEQFF; CDR3nt: TGTGCCAGCAGTGACAGGCCTAGCGGGAGGTACAATGAGCAGTTCTTC
v_gene: TRBV20-1; j_gene: TRBJ2-1; abundance: -; d_gene: -; CDR3aa: CSAIRGAEQFF; CDR3nt: TGCAGTGCCATTAGAGGGGCAGAGCAGTTCTTC
v_gene: TRBV11-2; j_gene: TRBJ2-1; abundance: -; d_gene: TRBD2; CDR3aa: CASSLVTSGGAGNEQFF; CDR3nt: TGTGCCAGCAGCTTAGTCACTAGCGGGGGGGCCGGGAATGAGCAGTTCTTC
v_gene: TRBV14; j_gene: TRBJ1-6; abundance: few; d_gene: -; CDR3aa: CASSLGGGNSPLHF; CDR3nt: TGTGCCAGCAGCCTGGGGGGCGGAAATTCACCCCTCCACTTT
v_gene: TRBV28; j_gene: TRBJ1-1; abundance: -; d_gene: TRBD1; CDR3aa: CASKDRVAEAFF; CDR3nt: TGTGCCAGCAAGGACAGGGTGGCTGAAGCTTTCTTT
v_gene: TRBV28; j_gene: TRBJ1-2; abundance: few; d_gene: -; CDR3aa: CASSAGAAHYGYTF; CDR3nt: TGTGCCAGCAGTGCGGGGGCGGCCCACTATGGCTACACCTTC
v_gene: TRBV5-1; j_gene: TRBJ2-5; abundance: few; d_gene: -; CDR3aa: CASSPGDGLQETQYF; CDR3nt: TGCGCCAGCAGCCCTGGGGACGGACTCCAAGAGACCCAGTACTTC
v_gene: TRBV7-2; j_gene: TRBJ2-5; abundance: -; d_gene: -; CDR3aa: CASSLGVRETQYF; CDR3nt: TGTGCCAGCAGCTTAGGAGTTAGGGAGACCCAGTACTTC
v_gene: TRBV7-8; j_gene: TRBJ2-2; abundance: -; d_gene: -; CDR3aa: CASIRSRTVGTGELFF; CDR3nt: TGTGCCAGCATCAGATCCAGGACAGTGGGAACCGGGGAGCTGTTTTTT
v_gene: TRBV11-2; j_gene: TRBJ1-1; abundance: few; d_gene: -; CDR3aa: CASSLLGGGTEAFF; CDR3nt: TGTGCCAGCAGCTTGCTCGGGGGGGGCACTGAAGCTTTCTTT
v_gene: TRBV12-5; j_gene: TRBJ2-6; abundance: once; d_gene: TRBD1; CDR3aa: CASGLPRTGNLRANVLTF; CDR3nt: TGTGCTAGTGGTTTACCTCGGACAGGGAACCTGAGGGCCAACGTCCTGACTTTC
v_gene: TRBV7-9; j_gene: TRBJ2-7; abundance: -; d_gene: -; CDR3aa: CASSPKSGYEQYF; CDR3nt: TGTGCCAGCAGCCCAAAGTCCGGCTACGAGCAGTACTTC
v_gene: TRBV5-1; j_gene: TRBJ2-2; abundance: -; d_gene: -; CDR3aa: CASSLNLDGELFF; CDR3nt: TGCGCCAGCAGCTTGAACTTGGATGGGGAGCTGTTTTTT
v_gene: TRBV6-5; j_gene: TRBJ2-5; abundance: -; d_gene: -; CDR3aa: CASSDRPGRGAQYF; CDR3nt: TGTGCCAGCAGTGATAGACCCGGACGAGGGGCCCAGTACTTC
v_gene: TRBV7-2; j_gene: TRBJ2-5; abundance: -; d_gene: -; CDR3aa: CASSLIWETQYF; CDR3nt: TGTGCCAGCAGCTTAATATGGGAGACCCAGTACTTC
v_gene: TRBV19; j_gene: TRBJ1-5; abundance: few; d_gene: -; CDR3aa: CASSISGGISNQPQHF; CDR3nt: TGTGCCAGTAGTATTTCGGGAGGGATTAGCAATCAGCCCCAGCATTTT
v_gene: TRBV29-1; j_gene: TRBJ2-4; abundance: -; d_gene: -; CDR3aa: CSVPGAGRGGIQYF; CDR3nt: TGCAGCGTTCCGGGAGCTGGGAGAGGAGGCATTCAGTACTTC
v_gene: TRBV7-2; j_gene: TRBJ1-1; abundance: -; d_gene: -; CDR3aa: CASVRNLNTEAFF; CDR3nt: TGTGCCAGTGTCAGGAATCTGAACACTGAAGCTTTCTTT
v_gene: TRBV29-1; j_gene: TRBJ2-7; abundance: -; d_gene: -; CDR3aa: CSVGDGTYEQYF; CDR3nt: TGCAGCGTAGGGGACGGCACCTACGAGCAGTACTTC
v_gene: TRBV4-3; j_gene: TRBJ2-7; abundance: few; d_gene: -; CDR3aa: CASSQEAGDEQYF; CDR3nt: TGCGCCAGCAGCCAAGAGGCTGGGGACGAGCAGTACTTC
v_gene: TRBV12-5; j_gene: TRBJ1-5; abundance: few; d_gene: TRBD1; CDR3aa: CASGQGVGSNQPQHF; CDR3nt: TGTGCTAGTGGTCAGGGGGTGGGTAGCAATCAGCCCCAGCATTTT
v_gene: TRBV7-2; j_gene: TRBJ2-4; abundance: few; d_gene: -; CDR3aa: CASSPPAGAKNIQYF; CDR3nt: TGTGCCAGCAGCCCCCCAGCAGGAGCCAAAAACATTCAGTACTTC
v_gene: TRBV27; j_gene: TRBJ1-4; abundance: -; d_gene: TRBD1; CDR3aa: CASSRNPGQGIEKLFF; CDR3nt: TGTGCCAGCAGTAGAAACCCGGGACAGGGAATTGAAAAACTGTTTTTT
v_gene: TRBV2; j_gene: TRBJ1-1; abundance: -; d_gene: -; CDR3aa: CASRTTGKNTEAFF; CDR3nt: TGTGCCAGCAGGACAACAGGGAAGAACACTGAAGCTTTCTTT
v_gene: TRBV4-2; j_gene: TRBJ2-5; abundance: -; d_gene: -; CDR3aa: CASSQDRLFETQYF; CDR3nt: TGTGCCAGCAGCCAAGATCGACTATTTGAGACCCAGTACTTC
v_gene: TRBV7-2; j_gene: TRBJ1-1; abundance: -; d_gene: -; CDR3aa: CASSLHTGRNTEAFF; CDR3nt: TGTGCCAGCAGCTTACATACAGGGAGGAACACTGAAGCTTTCTTT
v_gene: TRBV6-5; j_gene: TRBJ1-1; abundance: few; d_gene: -; CDR3aa: CASRTTDETEAFF; CDR3nt: TGTGCCAGCAGAACGACCGACGAGACTGAAGCTTTCTTT